The 5 T cell receptor beta chains in this list originate from one sample, sequenced in a study of early T cells in non-severe SARS-CoV-2 infection. TCRdb processed the 5' RACE reads anew with MiXCR; each CDR3 protein has one entry. Among roughly 72,000 distinct CDR3 sequences listed, 9.5% to 15% were seen once. Sequencing was performed on whole blood, taken at baseline. The receptors derive from an adult who was a healthcare worker with PCR-confirmed SARS-CoV-2 infection or an uninfected control (not recorded which).

CDR3 loop: CASSYVGGHQPQHF. CDR3 DNA: TGTGCCAGCAGTTACGTCGGGGGCCATCAGCCCCAGCATTTT. The chain uses TRBV6-2 or TRBV6-3 and TRBJ1-5, with a tentative D call TRBD1 (6 bases). The CDR3 loop spans 14 amino acids. Germline V lookup: CDR1 MNHEY, CDR2 SVGEGT. V was clipped by 2 bases and J by 5 bases, with 10 bases between them.

The table lists this clonotype with a few counts. The rearrangement links TRBV12-3 or TRBV12-4 to TRBJ1-3, with a tentative D call TRBD1 (5 bases). This CDR3 contains 14 residues. V was pared by 5 bases and J by 0 bases, with 8 bases between. The CDR3 loop reads CASSGANSGNTIYF. CDR3 bases: TGTGCCAGCAGTGGGGCGAACTCTGGAAACACCATATATTTT.

The chain links TRBV7-6 to TRBJ1-1; D may be TRBD1 (5 bases). The V and J ends lost 5 bases and 8 bases respectively, with 12 bases between them. Germline lookup yields CDR1 SGHVS and CDR2 FNYEAQ. The CDR3 covers 12 residues. CDR3 residues: CASSPAGTEAFF. DNA of the CDR3: TGTGCCAGCAGCCCAGCAGGGACCGAAGCTTTCTTT.

V usage is TRBV18 and J usage is TRBJ1-1, with a possible D match to TRBD1 (6 bases). CDR1 KGHSH and CDR2 LQKENI come from the germline V gene. CDR3 length equals 13 residues. V gave up 6 bases and J gave up 4 bases, with 12 bases separating them. CDR3: CASSPGASTEAFF. CDR3 DNA sequence: TGTGCCAGCTCGCCGGGGGCGAGCACTGAAGCTTTCTTT.

The chain employs TRBV9 and TRBJ2-2; D tentatively fits TRBD1 or TRBD2 (5 bases each). The CDR3 has 15 residues. V was pared by 0 bases and J by 6 bases, with 12 bases between. CDR1 and CDR2 from the germline V gene are SGDLS and YYNGEE. CDR3 residues: CASSVDSGTPGELFF. CDR3 DNA: TGTGCCAGCAGCGTAGATTCGGGGACCCCCGGGGAGCTGTTTTTT.